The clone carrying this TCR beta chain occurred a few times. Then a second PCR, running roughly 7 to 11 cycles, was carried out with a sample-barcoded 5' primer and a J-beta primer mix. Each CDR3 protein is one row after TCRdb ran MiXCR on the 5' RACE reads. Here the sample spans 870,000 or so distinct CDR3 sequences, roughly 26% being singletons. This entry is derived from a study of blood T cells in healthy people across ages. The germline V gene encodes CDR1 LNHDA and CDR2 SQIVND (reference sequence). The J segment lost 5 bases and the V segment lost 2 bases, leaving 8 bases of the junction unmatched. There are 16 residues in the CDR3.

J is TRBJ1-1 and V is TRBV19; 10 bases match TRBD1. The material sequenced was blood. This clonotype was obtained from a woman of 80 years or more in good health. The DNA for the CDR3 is TGTGCCAGTAGTATATGGGGACAGGGGATACGAACTGAAGCTTTCTTT. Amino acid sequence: CASSIWGQGIRTEAFF. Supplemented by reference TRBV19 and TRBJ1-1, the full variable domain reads DGGITQSPKYLFRKEGQNVTLSCEQNLNHDAMYWYRQDPGQGLRLIYYSQIVNDFQKGDIAEGYSVSREKKESFPLTVTSAQKNPTAFYLCASSIWGQGIRTEAFFGQGTRLTVV.